These 27 T cell receptor beta chains were sequenced from one sample in a study of blood T cell repertoires in COVID-19. Profiling relied on immunoSEQ multiplex PCR, and the TCRdb table lists in-frame clones only, not all of them. Here the sample spans approximately 140,000 clones, around 89% being singletons. Sequencing was done on a sample of peripheral blood. Source of these receptors: a man between 65 and 79 years old with active COVID-19.

The CDR3 coding sequence is TGTGCCAGCAGTTCCCTCTTTGACAGGGCCTGGGGCGAGCAGTACTTC. Its protein product is CASSSLFDRAWGEQYF. J is TRBJ2-7 and V is TRBV27, with TRBD1 identical over 7 bases. The germline V gene encodes CDR1 MNHEY and CDR2 SMNVEV (reference sequence). The V and J ends lost 4 bases and 6 bases, in that order; junction bases with no gene match: 15. The length of the CDR3 is 16 residues.

The chain combines TRBV14 with TRBJ2-2; 8 nucleotides align to TRBD2. The V gene's germline CDR1 is SGHDN and CDR2 FVKESK. The CDR3 has 16 amino acids. V trimming: 5 bases; J trimming: 4 bases; junction bases outside the gene matches: 9. In nucleotides, the CDR3 is TGTGCCAGCAGCACCGGAGCGGGAGTGGGCACCGGGGAGCTGTTTTTT. It encodes CASSTGAGVGTGELFF.

The chain links TRBV7-6 to TRBJ2-7; D not certain. The CDR3 is 13 residues long. Germline-derived CDR1 and CDR2 are SGHVS and FNYEAQ. V shed 0 bases and J shed 4 bases, with 7 bases lying between them. CDR3 sequence: CASSLAFSYEQYF. In DNA, the CDR3 is TGTGCCAGCAGCTTAGCTTTTTCTTACGAGCAGTACTTC.

V usage is TRBV5-4 and J usage is TRBJ2-3; TRBD1 agrees at 10 bases. This CDR3 contains 17 residues. V was pared by 0 bases and J by 3 bases, with 7 bases of the junction left unmatched. Germline V lookup: CDR1 SGHNT, CDR2 YYREEE (reference sequence). In DNA, the CDR3 is TGTGCCAGCAGCTTGGCTGCCGGGACAGGGGTTACAGATACGCAGTATTTT. Protein sequence: CASSLAAGTGVTDTQYF.

The chain combines TRBV7-9 with TRBJ2-5; 10 bases align to TRBD2. Unmatched junction bases numbered 10, after V lost 7 bases and J lost 5 bases. This CDR3 comprises 15 residues. Germline V gene lookup returns CDR1 SEHNR and CDR2 FQNEAQ (reference sequence). In DNA form, the CDR3 reads TGTGCCAGCACAGAGCGGGAGGGCCTGTGGGAGACCCAGTACTTC. Protein sequence: CASTEREGLWETQYF.

The chain joins TRBV27 to TRBJ2-2; 8 positions match TRBD1. V lost 4 bases to trimming and J lost 3 bases; unmatched junction nucleotides: 13. This CDR3 contains 18 residues. From germline, CDR1 is MNHEY and CDR2 SMNVEV (reference sequence). The CDR3 sequence: CASSSPKLTGVDTGELFF. The DNA of the CDR3 is TGTGCCAGCAGTTCCCCAAAACTGACAGGGGTGGACACCGGGGAGCTGTTTTTT.

This clone came up a few times. The chain couples TRBV7-3 to TRBJ2-7; 9 bases align to TRBD1. Trimming at V came to 4 bases and at J to 5 bases, leaving 6 bases not matched to a gene. The CDR3 totals 14 residues. Germline-derived CDR1 and CDR2 are SGHTA and FQGTGA. CDR3 in amino acids: CASSSTGGQDEQYF. The CDR3 DNA sequence: TGTGCCAGCAGCTCAACAGGGGGCCAGGACGAGCAGTACTTC.

The chain has TRBV19 and TRBJ2-1; 12 bases are shared with TRBD2. V gave up 4 bases and J gave up 2 bases; unmatched junction bases: 9. The CDR3 is made up of 18 amino acids. Germline assignment: CDR1 LNHDA and CDR2 SQIVND (reference sequence). Here the CDR3 reads CASSRASGRAGAYNEQFF. The CDR3 DNA reads as TGTGCCAGTAGTAGGGCTAGCGGGAGGGCCGGGGCCTACAATGAGCAGTTCTTC.

This clone was found once. The rearrangement links TRBV4-1 to TRBJ2-2; tentative D call: TRBD2 (7 bases). The germline V gene has CDR1 MGHRA and CDR2 YSYEKL. This CDR3 has 16 amino acids. CDR3 amino acids: CPTSPWGGGEAGELFF. CDR3 coding DNA: TGCCCCACCAGCCCGTGGGGGGGCGGGGAAGCTGGGGAGCTGTTTTTT.

The chain combines TRBV28 with TRBJ1-4; TRBD1 matches at 8 bases. V gave up 5 bases and J gave up 9 bases; unmatched junction bases: 8. CDR3 length: 14 residues. CDR1 MDHEN and CDR2 SYDVKM come from the germline V gene. CDR3 bases: TGTGCCAGCAGTCGGACAGGGTCTTATCAAAAACTGTTTTTT. It is translated as CASSRTGSYQKLFF. Combining the CDR3 with reference TRBV28 and TRBJ1-4 gives the whole variable domain DVKVTQSSRYLVKRTGEKVFLECVQDMDHENMFWYRQDPGLGLRLIYFSYDVKMKEKGDIPEGYSVSREKKERFSLILESASTNQTSMYLCASSRTGSYQKLFFGSGTQLSVL.

The chain couples TRBV7-7 to TRBJ2-1; 8 positions agree with TRBD1. Per the germline V gene, CDR1 is SSHAT and CDR2 is FNYEAQ (reference sequence). CDR3 length equals 19 residues. The V gene end was trimmed by 4 bases and the J gene end by 4 bases; junction bases not matched to a gene: 18. This chain's CDR3 is CASSSRQGWINRQYNEQFF. As DNA, the CDR3 is TGTGCCAGCAGCTCAAGACAGGGGTGGATCAACCGTCAATACAATGAGCAGTTCTTC. Drawing the rest from reference TRBV7-7 and TRBJ2-1, the complete variable domain is GAGVSQSPRYKVTKRGQDVTLRCDPISSHATLYWYQQALGQGPEFLTYFNYEAQPDKSGLPSDRFSAERPEGSISTLTIQRTEQRDSAMYRCASSSRQGWINRQYNEQFFGPGTRLTVL.

V usage is TRBV6-5 and J usage is TRBJ1-1; D perhaps matches TRBD1 (5 bases). Between the trimmed V and J ends, which lost 2 bases and 1 base, there was a span of 11 bases. Germline values: CDR1 MNHEY, CDR2 SVGAGI. The CDR3 covers 15 residues. CDR3 region: CASSYEGLANTEAFF. CDR3 bases: TGTGCCAGCAGTTACGAGGGACTGGCGAACACTGAAGCTTTCTTT.

This sequence joins TRBV14 and TRBJ2-1; 14 bases are shared with TRBD2. The CDR3 spans 18 residues. V shed 4 bases, J shed 0 bases, and the junction held 5 bases outside the gene matches. Germline V lookup: CDR1 SGHDN, CDR2 FVKESK. CDR3 sequence: CASSPGTSGSHSYNEQFF. The CDR3 DNA reads as TGTGCCAGCAGCCCTGGGACTAGCGGGAGTCACTCCTACAATGAGCAGTTCTTC.

A remark on this clone: At the DNA level, this CDR3 is encoded by other sequences in the same sample as well. The genes are TRBV5-5 and TRBJ1-1; D is perhaps TRBD1 (5 bases). Germline V gene data show CDR1 as SGHKS and CDR2 as YYEKEE (reference sequence). CDR3 length equals 16 residues. The V gene lost 2 bases and the J gene lost 5 bases, with 19 bases spanning the gap. The CDR3 DNA is TGTGCCAGCAGCTTCAGTCCGGGGGGAACATTGACTGAAGCTTTCTTT. Its translation is CASSFSPGGTLTEAFF.

DNA for the CDR3: TGCGCCAGCAGCTTGGTACCGGGACAGACCTACGAGCAGTACTTC. This sequence encodes CASSLVPGQTYEQYF. The genes are TRBV5-1 and TRBJ2-7; TRBD1 matches 7 bases. There are 15 residues in the CDR3. Germline-derived CDR1 and CDR2 are SGHRS and YFSETQ. The J segment lost 2 bases and the V segment lost 0 bases, leaving 5 bases of the junction unmatched.

The chain uses TRBV11-2 and TRBJ1-1; D gene uncertain. CDR1 is SGHAT and CDR2 is FQNNGV in the germline V gene. The V end was cut by 1 base, the J end by 5 bases, with 8 bases between. The CDR3 totals 13 residues. For the CDR3, the DNA is TGTGCCAGCAGCTTAGGGGAGCGGACTGAAGCTTTCTTT. It codes for CASSLGERTEAFF.

This clone appeared once. V is TRBV6-6 and J is TRBJ1-5; the D gene is possibly TRBD1 (5 bases). V was clipped by 6 bases and J by 6 bases, with 15 bases between them. This CDR3 is built from 14 residues. Germline values: CDR1 MNHNY, CDR2 SVGAGI (reference sequence). The CDR3 sequence is CASSHLRGTQPQHF. The DNA for the CDR3 is TGTGCCAGCAGCCACCTGCGGGGGACTCAGCCCCAGCATTTT.

The sample holds one count of this clone. The genes are TRBV18 and TRBJ1-1, with 8 positions matching TRBD1. The CDR3 totals 14 residues. Germline assignment: CDR1 KGHSH and CDR2 LQKENI. The ends lost 3 bases at V and 1 base at J; junction bases unmatched: 1. CDR3 in amino acids: CASSPGTGNTEAFF. The DNA for the CDR3 is TGTGCCAGCTCACCCGGGACAGGGAACACTGAAGCTTTCTTT.

V usage is TRBV29-1 and J usage is TRBJ1-2, with TRBD1 matching 10 bases. J gave up 8 bases and V 7 bases, and 4 bases lay outside the gene matches. This CDR3 has 11 amino acids. Germline V gene lookup returns CDR1 SQVTM and CDR2 ANQGSEA. The CDR3 DNA sequence: TGCAGCGGGACGACAGGGGGCGGCTACACCTTC. The encoded protein is CSGTTGGGYTF.

This chain connects TRBV5-1 to TRBJ2-3, with D maybe TRBD2 (6 bases). The CDR3 covers 16 residues. Germline lookup yields CDR1 SGHRS and CDR2 YFSETQ. The V end was cut by 2 bases, the J end by 4 bases, with 17 bases between. The CDR3 nucleotides are TGCGCCAGCAGCTTCACCGGGAGTATGATACCAGATACGCAGTATTTT. Encoded protein: CASSFTGSMIPDTQYF.

This clone has only a few counts. This chain connects TRBV5-4 to TRBJ2-5; D gene unclear. V was clipped by 0 bases and J by 2 bases, with 8 bases between them. Looked up from germline, CDR1 is SGHNT and CDR2 is YYREEE (reference sequence). This CDR3 is 14 amino acids long. The CDR3 sequence: CASSLVADQETQYF. The CDR3 DNA reads as TGTGCCAGCAGCTTGGTAGCAGATCAAGAGACCCAGTACTTC.

This rearrangement joins TRBV3-1 (or the pseudogene TRBV3-2) to TRBJ2-1; D is unclear. This CDR3 comprises 15 residues. Trimming shortened V by 0 bases and J by 4 bases, and 10 bases separated the two germline ends. From germline, CDR1 is LGHDT and CDR2 YNNKEL (reference sequence). The CDR3, as DNA: TGTGCCAGCAGCCAAGATCGAAGCAGGTACAATGAGCAGTTCTTC. Protein product: CASSQDRSRYNEQFF.

This chain links TRBV12-3 or TRBV12-4 with TRBJ2-5; no clear D gene. CDR3 length: 13 residues. Trimming shortened V by 3 bases and J by 3 bases, and 8 bases separated the two germline ends. The CDR3 coding sequence is TGTGCCAGCAGTTTCGTATCCGAAGAGACCCAGTACTTC. This sequence encodes CASSFVSEETQYF.

This CDR3 is CASSYARGTEAFF. CDR3 nucleotides: TGTGCCAGCAGTTATGCGCGGGGCACTGAAGCTTTCTTT. This rearrangement joins TRBV6-5 to TRBJ1-1; D not resolved. V was clipped by 3 bases and J by 4 bases, with 9 bases between them. The CDR3 has 13 residues. Germline V gene lookup returns CDR1 MNHEY and CDR2 SVGAGI.

This chain links TRBV27 with TRBJ2-1; D is ambiguous. The V gene's germline CDR1 is MNHEY and CDR2 SMNVEV (reference sequence). V dropped 3 bases and J dropped 5 bases, with 17 bases sitting between them. The CDR3 totals 16 residues. The CDR3 DNA follows: TGTGCCAGCAGTTTGAGTGCTCTCCCCCCCCACAATGAGCAGTTCTTC. This codes for CASSLSALPPHNEQFF.

The J gene is TRBJ1-5, the V gene TRBV19; D ambiguous. With 8 bases removed from V and 0 bases from J, the gap between germline ends came to 11 bases. Germline CDR1 is LNHDA and CDR2 is SQIVND (reference sequence). The CDR3 is 14 residues long. CDR3 protein: CASSRELSNQPQHF. The CDR3, as DNA: TGTGCCAGTTCCCGGGAGCTTAGCAATCAGCCCCAGCATTTT. Together with reference TRBV19 and TRBJ1-5, the CDR3 gives the full variable domain: DGGITQSPKYLFRKEGQNVTLSCEQNLNHDAMYWYRQDPGQGLRLIYYSQIVNDFQKGDIAEGYSVSREKKESFPLTVTSAQKNPTAFYLCASSRELSNQPQHFGDGTRLSIL.

This chain links TRBV9 with TRBJ2-3; the match to TRBD2 covers 16 bases. With V trimmed by 4 bases and J by 1 base, 12 bases remained unmatched. Germline V gene data show CDR1 as SGDLS and CDR2 as YYNGEE. This CDR3 has 20 residues. The DNA for the CDR3 is TGTGCCAGCAGCACCCCGGGACTAGCGGGAGGGAAGGGAGGCACAGATACGCAGTATTTT. The encoded protein is CASSTPGLAGGKGGTDTQYF.